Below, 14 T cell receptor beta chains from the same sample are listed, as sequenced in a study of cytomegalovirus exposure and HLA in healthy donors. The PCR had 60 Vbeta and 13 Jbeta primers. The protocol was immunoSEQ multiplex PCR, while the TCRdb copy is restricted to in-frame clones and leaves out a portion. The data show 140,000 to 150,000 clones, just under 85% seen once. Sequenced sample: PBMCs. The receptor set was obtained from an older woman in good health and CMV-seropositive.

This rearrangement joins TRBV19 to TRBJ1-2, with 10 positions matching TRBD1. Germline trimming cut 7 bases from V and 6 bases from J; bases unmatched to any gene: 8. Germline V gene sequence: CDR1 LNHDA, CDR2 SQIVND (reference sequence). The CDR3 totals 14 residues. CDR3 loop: CASKPGQGLHGYTF. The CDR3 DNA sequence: TGTGCCAGTAAACCGGGACAGGGGTTGCATGGCTACACCTTC.

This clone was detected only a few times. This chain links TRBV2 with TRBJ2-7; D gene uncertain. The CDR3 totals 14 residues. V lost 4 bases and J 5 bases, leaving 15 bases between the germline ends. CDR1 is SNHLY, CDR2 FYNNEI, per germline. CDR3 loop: CASSGTTTRHEQYF. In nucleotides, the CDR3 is TGTGCCAGCAGTGGTACGACAACGAGACACGAGCAGTACTTC.

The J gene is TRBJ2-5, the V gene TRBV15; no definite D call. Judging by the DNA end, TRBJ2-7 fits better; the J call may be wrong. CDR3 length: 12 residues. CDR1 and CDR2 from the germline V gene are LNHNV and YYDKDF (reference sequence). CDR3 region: CATSRAYYEQYF. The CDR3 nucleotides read TGTGCCACCAGCAGAGCGTACTACGAGCAGTACTTC.

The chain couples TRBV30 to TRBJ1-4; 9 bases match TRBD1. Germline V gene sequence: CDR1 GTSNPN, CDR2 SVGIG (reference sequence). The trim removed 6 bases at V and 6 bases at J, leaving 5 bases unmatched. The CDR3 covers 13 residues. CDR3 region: CACNRGRDEKLFF. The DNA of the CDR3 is TGTGCCTGTAACAGGGGGCGAGATGAAAAACTGTTTTTT.

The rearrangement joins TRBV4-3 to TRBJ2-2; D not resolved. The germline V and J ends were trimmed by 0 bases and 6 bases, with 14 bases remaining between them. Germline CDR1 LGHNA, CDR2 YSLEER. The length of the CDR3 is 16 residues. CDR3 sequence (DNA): TGCGCCAGCAGCCAAGATTTCCGGGTTGGATCCGGGGAGCTGTTTTTT. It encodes CASSQDFRVGSGELFF.

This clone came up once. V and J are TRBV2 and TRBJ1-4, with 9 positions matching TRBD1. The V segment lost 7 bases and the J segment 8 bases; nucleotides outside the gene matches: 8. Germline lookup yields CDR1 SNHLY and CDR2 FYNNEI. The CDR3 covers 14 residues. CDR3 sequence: CASKWTGVGEKLFF. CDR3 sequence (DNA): TGTGCCAGCAAGTGGACAGGGGTAGGAGAAAAACTGTTTTTT.

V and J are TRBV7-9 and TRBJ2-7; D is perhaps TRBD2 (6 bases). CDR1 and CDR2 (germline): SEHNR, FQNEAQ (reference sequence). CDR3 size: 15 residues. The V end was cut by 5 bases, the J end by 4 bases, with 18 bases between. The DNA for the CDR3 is TGTGCCAGCAGCCCAAGGCGGGATACTCAATACGAGCAGTACTTC. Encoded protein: CASSPRRDTQYEQYF.

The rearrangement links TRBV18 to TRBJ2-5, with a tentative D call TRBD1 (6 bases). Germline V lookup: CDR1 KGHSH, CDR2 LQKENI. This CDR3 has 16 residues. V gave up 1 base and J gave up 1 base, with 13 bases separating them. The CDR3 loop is CASSPQTGRSQETQYF. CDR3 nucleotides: TGTGCCAGCTCACCACAGACAGGCCGATCCCAAGAGACCCAGTACTTC.

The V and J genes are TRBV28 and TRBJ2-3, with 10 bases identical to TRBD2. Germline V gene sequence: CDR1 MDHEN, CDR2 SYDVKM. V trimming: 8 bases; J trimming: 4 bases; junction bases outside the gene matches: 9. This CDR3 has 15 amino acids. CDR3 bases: TGTGCCAGCGGCGGTCCGGGACTAGCGCCAGATACGCAGTATTTT. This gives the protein CASGGPGLAPDTQYF.

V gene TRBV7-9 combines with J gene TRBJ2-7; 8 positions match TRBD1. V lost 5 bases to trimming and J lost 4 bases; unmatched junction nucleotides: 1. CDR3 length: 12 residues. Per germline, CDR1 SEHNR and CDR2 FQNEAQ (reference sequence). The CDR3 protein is CASSRQGYEQYF. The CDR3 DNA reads TGTGCCAGCAGCCGACAGGGGTACGAGCAGTACTTC.

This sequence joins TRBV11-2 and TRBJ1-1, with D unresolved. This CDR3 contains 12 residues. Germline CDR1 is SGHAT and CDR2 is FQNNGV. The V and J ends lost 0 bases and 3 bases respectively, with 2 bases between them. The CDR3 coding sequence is TGTGCCAGCAGCTTAGACTACACTGAAGCTTTCTTT. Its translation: CASSLDYTEAFF.

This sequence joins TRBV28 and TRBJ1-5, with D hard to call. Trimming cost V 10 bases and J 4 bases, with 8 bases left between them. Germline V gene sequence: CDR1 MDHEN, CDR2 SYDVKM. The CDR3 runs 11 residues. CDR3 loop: CATGMNQPQHF. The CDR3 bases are TGTGCCACCGGGATGAATCAGCCCCAGCATTTT. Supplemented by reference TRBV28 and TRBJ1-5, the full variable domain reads DVKVTQSSRYLVKRTGEKVFLECVQDMDHENMFWYRQDPGLGLRLIYFSYDVKMKEKGDIPEGYSVSREKKERFSLILESASTNQTSMYLCATGMNQPQHFGDGTRLSIL.

CDR3 DNA sequence: TGCGCCAGCAGCCAAGAGGCTGCGGTCTACGAGCAGTACTTC. Protein sequence: CASSQEAAVYEQYF. The V call is TRBV4-1, the J call TRBJ2-7; unclear D gene. Germline CDR1 reads MGHRA; CDR2 reads YSYEKL. The V gene lost 0 bases and the J gene lost 3 bases, with 9 bases spanning the gap. The CDR3 totals 14 residues.

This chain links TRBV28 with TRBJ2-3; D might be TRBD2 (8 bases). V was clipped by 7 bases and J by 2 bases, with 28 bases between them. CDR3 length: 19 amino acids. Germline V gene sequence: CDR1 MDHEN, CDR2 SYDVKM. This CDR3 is CASTTQGGGRRGYTDTQYF. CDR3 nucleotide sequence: TGTGCCAGCACCACTCAGGGGGGCGGGAGGAGGGGATACACAGATACGCAGTATTTT.